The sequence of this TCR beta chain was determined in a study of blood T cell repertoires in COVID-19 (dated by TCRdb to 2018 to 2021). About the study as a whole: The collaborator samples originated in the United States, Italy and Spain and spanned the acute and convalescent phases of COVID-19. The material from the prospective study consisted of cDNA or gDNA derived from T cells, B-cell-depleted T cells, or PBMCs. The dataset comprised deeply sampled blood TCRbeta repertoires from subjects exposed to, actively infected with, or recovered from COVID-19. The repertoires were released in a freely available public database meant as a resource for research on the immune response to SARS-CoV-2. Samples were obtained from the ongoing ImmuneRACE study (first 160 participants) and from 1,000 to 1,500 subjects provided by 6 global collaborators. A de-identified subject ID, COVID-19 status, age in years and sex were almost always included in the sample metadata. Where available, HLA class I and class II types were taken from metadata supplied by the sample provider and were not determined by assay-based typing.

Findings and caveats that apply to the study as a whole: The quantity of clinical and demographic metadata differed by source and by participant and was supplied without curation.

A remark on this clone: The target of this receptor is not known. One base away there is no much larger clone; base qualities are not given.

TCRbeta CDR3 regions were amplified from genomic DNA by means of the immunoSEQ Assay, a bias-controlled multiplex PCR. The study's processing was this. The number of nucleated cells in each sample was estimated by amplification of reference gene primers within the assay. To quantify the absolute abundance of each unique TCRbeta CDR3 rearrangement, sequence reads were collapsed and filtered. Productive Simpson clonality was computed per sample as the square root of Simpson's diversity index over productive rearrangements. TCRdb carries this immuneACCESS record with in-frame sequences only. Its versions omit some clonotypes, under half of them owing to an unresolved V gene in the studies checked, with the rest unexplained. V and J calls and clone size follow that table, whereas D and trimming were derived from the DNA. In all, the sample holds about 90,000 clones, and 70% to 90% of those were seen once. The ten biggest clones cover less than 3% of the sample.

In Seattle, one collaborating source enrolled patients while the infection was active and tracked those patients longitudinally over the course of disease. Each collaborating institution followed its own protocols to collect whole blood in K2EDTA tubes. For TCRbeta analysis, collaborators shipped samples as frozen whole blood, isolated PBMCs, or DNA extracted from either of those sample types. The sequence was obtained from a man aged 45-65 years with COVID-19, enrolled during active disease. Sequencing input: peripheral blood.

The DNA sequence is as follows: TGTGCCAGCAGTTACCGGGGGGCGCGGAACACTGAAGCTTTCTTT. Translated, it gives CASSYRGARNTEAFF. The chain is assembled from TRBV6-5 and TRBJ1-1; TRBD1 might be the D gene, on 6 matching bases. There are 15 amino acids in the CDR3, from cysteine to phenylalanine inclusive. Left in the record is the CDR3 DNA by itself, 45 bases read in frame from the first base. The junction carries 11 bases between V and J, which are trimmed by 2 bases and 1 base respectively. CDR1 and CDR2 were assigned from the germline V gene as MNHEY and SVGAGI.